The T cell receptor (beta chain) under discussion was sequenced for a study of T cell clones after liver transplantation. Study-wide context: TCRbeta sequencing after a pre-transplant mixed lymphocyte reaction identified graft-donor-reactive clones, later tracked in post-transplant blood. Apart from three HCV-positive recipients, transplants were for non-autoimmune, non-viral reasons. As an antigen-independent comparator, third-party-reactive TCRbeta sequences came from pre-transplant mixed lymphocyte reactions. General study findings and limits: In 5 of 8 subjects, circulating graft-donor-reactive CD4 TCRbeta sequences fell significantly after transplant.

This table comes from immunoSEQ multiplex PCR, and its TCRdb copy is limited to in-frame clones, with some not included. Of tens of thousands of clones listed, about nine tenths are singletons. With respect to this clone: Its antigen is as yet unknown.

The sequence derives from a human donor who received a liver transplant. Material: CD4+ T cells from blood, obtained before liver transplant.

The CDR3 DNA sequence: TGTGCCAGTAGGACAGGGCGAATTGCAACTAATGAAAAACTGTTTTTT. Translating it yields CASRTGRIATNEKLFF. The rearrangement links TRBV30 to TRBJ1-4; TRBD1 matches 8 bases. This CDR3 contains 16 residues. The germline gives CDR1 GTSNPN, CDR2 SVGIG (reference sequence). After removal of 8 bases from V and 0 bases from J, the junction contained 11 bases not matched to a gene.